A single sample gave rise to the 18 T cell receptor beta chains below, sequenced in a study of graft-versus-host responses after intestinal transplantation. Clones were read by immunoSEQ multiplex PCR, and TCRdb kept only the in-frame ones, dropping some. The data contain around 14,000 clones, 30% to 35% of them singletons. The source was alloreactive CD4+ T cells from a mixed lymphocyte reaction culture, collected before intestinal transplant. Subset: CFSE-low proliferating T cells sorted from approximately 6-day pre-transplant mixed lymphocyte reaction (GvH or HvG direction). The origin of the receptors is a human patient who received an intestinal transplant.

The rearrangement links TRBV6-6 to TRBJ2-2, with a possible D match to TRBD1 (6 bases). This CDR3 has 15 residues. Germline CDR1 reads MNHNY; CDR2 reads SVGAGI (reference sequence). Between the trimmed V and J ends, which lost 5 bases and 6 bases, there was a span of 16 bases. CDR3 DNA sequence: TGTGCCAGCAGTCTAAGGGGGTTTGGGTCCGGGGAGCTGTTTTTT. It encodes CASSLRGFGSGELFF.

The gene calls are TRBV21-1 and TRBJ2-7; the DNA was not compared with TRBD1, the D call given in the table. TRBV21-1 is reported as a pseudogene. CDR3 length equals 15 residues. In DNA, the CDR3 is TGTGCCAGCAGCAAGAGGACAGGGAGATCCTACGAGCAGTACTTC. This sequence encodes CASSKRTGRSYEQYF.

The chain links TRBV10-3 to TRBJ2-3, with 8 bases lining up with TRBD1. V shed 6 bases and J 1 base; nucleotides not matched to a gene: 3. This CDR3 has 14 amino acids. CDR1 is ENHRY and CDR2 is SYGVKD in the germline V gene. The CDR3 sequence is CAIRMTGGTDTQYF. In nucleotides, the CDR3 is TGTGCCATCAGGATGACAGGGGGCACAGATACGCAGTATTTT.

The chain combines TRBV5-1 with TRBJ1-2; D gene unclear. Trimming left V 2 bases short and J 3 bases short, with 8 bases between. The length of the CDR3 is 13 residues. Germline V gene sequence: CDR1 SGHRS, CDR2 YFSETQ. CDR3 sequence (DNA): TGCGCCAGCAGCTTCCTCGGTGACTATGGCTACACCTTC. This gives the protein CASSFLGDYGYTF.

The rearrangement joins TRBV7-2 to TRBJ2-5; 9 positions match TRBD2. The junction had 11 bases not matched to a gene; V was cut back by 2 bases and J by 4 bases. Germline CDR1 reads SGHTA; CDR2 reads FQGNSA. The CDR3 extends over 17 amino acids. CDR3 amino acids: CASSLLWAGGPRETQYF. The CDR3 DNA reads TGTGCCAGCAGCTTATTGTGGGCGGGAGGGCCGAGAGAGACCCAGTACTTC. Based on the CDR3 plus reference TRBV7-2 and TRBJ2-5, the full variable domain is GAGVSQSPSNKVTEKGKDVELRCDPISGHTALYWYRQSLGQGLEFLIYFQGNSAPDKSGLPSDRFSAERTGGSVSTLTIQRTQQEDSAVYLCASSLLWAGGPRETQYFGPGTRLLVL.

The chain carries TRBV5-1 and TRBJ2-2, with 11 bases aligning to TRBD2. Germline-derived CDR1 and CDR2 are SGHRS and YFSETQ. V was clipped by 2 bases and J by 4 bases; unmatched bases: 4. This CDR3 is 16 amino acids long. The CDR3 loop is CASSLLAGEGTGELFF. The DNA of the CDR3 is TGCGCCAGCAGCTTACTAGCGGGAGAGGGCACCGGGGAGCTGTTTTTT.

By frequency in the sample, this clone is medium-sized. This rearrangement joins TRBV7-3 to TRBJ2-1, with 10 nucleotides matching TRBD2. V gave up 1 base and J gave up 6 bases; unmatched junction bases: 6. The CDR3 contains 16 residues. Per the germline V gene, CDR1 is SGHTA and CDR2 is FQGTGA. CDR3 amino acids: CASSLNNLAGANEQFF. CDR3 nucleotide sequence: TGTGCCAGCAGCTTAAACAACCTAGCGGGAGCCAATGAGCAGTTCTTC. Complete variable domain (other parts from reference TRBV7-3 and TRBJ2-1): GAGVSQTPSNKVTEKGKYVELRCDPISGHTALYWYRQSLGQGPEFLIYFQGTGAADDSGLPNDRFFAVRPEGSVSTLKIQRTERGDSAVYLCASSLNNLAGANEQFFGPGTRLTVL.

This clone was found a few times. The J gene is TRBJ2-3, the V gene TRBV6-4, with TRBD1 matching 7 bases. Losses at the gene ends were 2 bases for V and 2 bases for J; bases not matched to a gene: 4. The length of the CDR3 is 15 residues. Germline CDR1 reads MRHNA; CDR2 reads SNTAGT. The CDR3 bases are TGTGCCAGCAGTGACGGGCAGGGGGTCACAGATACGCAGTATTTT. Translated: CASSDGQGVTDTQYF.

The chain uses TRBV29-1 and TRBJ1-4, with D perhaps matching TRBD1 (6 bases). Looked up from germline, CDR1 is SQVTM and CDR2 is ANQGSEA. This CDR3 region has 12 residues. Trimming pared 7 bases from V and 3 bases from J, leaving 9 bases between. CDR3 nucleotide sequence: TGCAGCGGGGGACAAGCTAATGAAAAACTGTTTTTT. This sequence encodes CSGGQANEKLFF.

This sequence joins TRBV5-1 and TRBJ2-5, with a possible D match to TRBD1 (6 bases). Trimming pared 0 bases from V and 5 bases from J, leaving 20 bases between. The CDR3 contains 17 residues. The V gene's germline CDR1 is SGHRS and CDR2 YFSETQ. The DNA of the CDR3 is TGCGCCAGCAGCTTGGGCCGAGAGGGGACAAGGTCGGAGACCCAGTACTTC. Encoded protein: CASSLGREGTRSETQYF.

This clone was seen once. A much larger clone sits a single nucleotide away, making a read error possible. The chain combines TRBV5-5 with TRBJ2-7, with D possibly being TRBD2 (7 bases). Germline CDR1 reads SGHKS; CDR2 reads YYEKEE (reference sequence). Trimming removed 4 bases from V and 6 bases from J, with 17 bases in between. The CDR3 has 14 residues. The CDR3 coding sequence is TGTGCCAGCAGCCGGGGGGACACAGGGTTCGAGCAGTACTTC. Its translation: CASSRGDTGFEQYF.

The CDR3 loop is CASSASGYGYTF. The DNA for the CDR3 is TGTGCCAGCAGTGCCTCAGGCTATGGCTACACCTTC. The V and J genes are TRBV2 and TRBJ1-2, with no clear D. The germline V and J ends were trimmed by 4 bases and 4 bases, with 7 bases remaining between them. The CDR3 is made up of 12 amino acids. The V gene's germline CDR1 is SNHLY and CDR2 FYNNEI.

The chain combines TRBV27 with TRBJ1-6; no clear D gene. The V end was cut by 6 bases, the J end by 4 bases, with 7 bases between. Germline loops: CDR1 MNHEY, CDR2 SMNVEV (reference sequence). This CDR3 contains 13 residues. The CDR3 is CASRRRYNSPLHF. The CDR3 DNA sequence: TGTGCCAGCAGAAGAAGGTATAATTCACCCCTCCACTTT.

The chain joins TRBV29-1 to TRBJ1-4; D possibly corresponds to TRBD1 (5 bases). The CDR3 is 15 residues long. Trimming pared 0 bases from V and 7 bases from J, leaving 15 bases between. Germline V gene data show CDR1 as SQVTM and CDR2 as ANQGSEA. The CDR3 reads CSVEDLMGGGEKLFF. As DNA, the CDR3 is TGCAGCGTTGAAGATTTGATGGGGGGGGGTGAAAAACTGTTTTTT.

The chain carries TRBV21-1 and TRBJ2-2; the table gives TRBD1 as D, unverified against the DNA. TRBV21-1 is a pseudogene segment. The CDR3 loop spans 18 amino acids. This CDR3 is CASREFLGYTGLTGELFF. CDR3 bases: TGTGCCAGCAGGGAGTTTTTAGGATACACAGGCTTGACCGGGGAGCTGTTTTTT.

The V call is TRBV28, the J call TRBJ2-7, with 10 bases identical to TRBD1. The CDR3 runs to 16 residues. Per germline, CDR1 MDHEN and CDR2 SYDVKM. Germline trimming cut 2 bases from V and 3 bases from J; bases unmatched to any gene: 7. The CDR3 spells CASSLRGQGGIYEQYF. In DNA, the CDR3 is TGTGCCAGCAGTTTACGAGGACAGGGGGGCATCTACGAGCAGTACTTC.

The J gene is TRBJ2-7, the V gene TRBV5-1; 11 nucleotides align to TRBD2. This CDR3 has 16 amino acids. Germline V gene lookup returns CDR1 SGHRS and CDR2 YFSETQ. V lost 3 bases and J lost 3; bases outside the gene matches: 8. Here the CDR3 reads CASSWPRTSGSYEQYF. CDR3 nucleotides: TGCGCCAGCAGCTGGCCTCGCACTAGCGGGAGCTACGAGCAGTACTTC.

The chain employs TRBV19 and TRBJ1-2; D gene ambiguous. This CDR3 is 14 amino acids long. CDR1 and CDR2 from the germline V gene are LNHDA and SQIVND (reference sequence). Trimming shortened V by 1 base and J by 4 bases, and 10 bases separated the two germline ends. The CDR3 sequence: CASSIAPGSYGYTF. The CDR3 nucleotides are TGTGCCAGTAGTATAGCTCCAGGCAGCTATGGCTACACCTTC. Drawing the rest from reference TRBV19 and TRBJ1-2, the complete variable domain is DGGITQSPKYLFRKEGQNVTLSCEQNLNHDAMYWYRQDPGQGLRLIYYSQIVNDFQKGDIAEGYSVSREKKESFPLTVTSAQKNPTAFYLCASSIAPGSYGYTFGSGTRLTVV.